This TCR beta chain emerged from a study of T cell changes during pregnancy in multiple sclerosis. This table comes from immunoSEQ multiplex PCR, and its TCRdb copy is limited to in-frame clones, with some not included. The table lists around 79,000 clones, about nine tenths of them singletons. The CDR3 totals 14 residues. V lost 5 bases, J lost 3 bases, and 7 bases stayed unmatched. The germline V gene has CDR1 SEHNR and CDR2 FQNEAQ (reference sequence). The receptor was isolated from a female donor with multiple sclerosis, enrolled in a pregnancy study. This chain connects TRBV7-9 to TRBJ2-7, with 7 bases lining up with TRBD2. This specimen was CD4+ T cells from peripheral blood mononuclear cells, taken in the second trimester of pregnancy. The CDR3 is CASSKAGVIYEQYF. CDR3 nucleotides: TGTGCCAGCAGCAAGGCGGGGGTTATCTACGAGCAGTACTTC.